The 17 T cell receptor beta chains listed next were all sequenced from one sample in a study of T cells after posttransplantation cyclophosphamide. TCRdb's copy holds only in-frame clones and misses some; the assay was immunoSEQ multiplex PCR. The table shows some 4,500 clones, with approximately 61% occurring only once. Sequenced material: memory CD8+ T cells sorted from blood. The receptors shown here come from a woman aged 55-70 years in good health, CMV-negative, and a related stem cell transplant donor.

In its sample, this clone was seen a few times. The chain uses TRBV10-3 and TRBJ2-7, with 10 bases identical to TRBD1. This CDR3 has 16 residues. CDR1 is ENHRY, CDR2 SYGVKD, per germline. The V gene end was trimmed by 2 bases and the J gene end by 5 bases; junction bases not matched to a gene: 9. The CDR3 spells CAISEPARQGAHEQYF. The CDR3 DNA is TGTGCCATCAGTGAGCCCGCCCGACAGGGGGCCCACGAGCAGTACTTC.

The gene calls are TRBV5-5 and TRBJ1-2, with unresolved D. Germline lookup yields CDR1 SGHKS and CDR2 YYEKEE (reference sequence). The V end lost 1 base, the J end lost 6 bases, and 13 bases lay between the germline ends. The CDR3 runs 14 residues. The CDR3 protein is CASSLLLDWDGYTF. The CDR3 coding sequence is TGTGCCAGCAGCTTGTTACTCGACTGGGATGGCTACACCTTC.

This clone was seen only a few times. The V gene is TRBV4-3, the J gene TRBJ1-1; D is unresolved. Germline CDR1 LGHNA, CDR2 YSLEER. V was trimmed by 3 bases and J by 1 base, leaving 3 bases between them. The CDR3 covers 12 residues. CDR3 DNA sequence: TGCGCCAGCAGCCACGGGAACACTGAAGCTTTCTTT. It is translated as CASSHGNTEAFF.

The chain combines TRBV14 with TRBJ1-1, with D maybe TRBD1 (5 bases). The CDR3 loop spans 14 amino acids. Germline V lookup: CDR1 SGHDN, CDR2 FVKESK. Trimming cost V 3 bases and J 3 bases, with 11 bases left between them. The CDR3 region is CASSQIGGDTEAFF. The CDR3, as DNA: TGTGCCAGCAGCCAGATTGGGGGGGACACTGAAGCTTTCTTT.

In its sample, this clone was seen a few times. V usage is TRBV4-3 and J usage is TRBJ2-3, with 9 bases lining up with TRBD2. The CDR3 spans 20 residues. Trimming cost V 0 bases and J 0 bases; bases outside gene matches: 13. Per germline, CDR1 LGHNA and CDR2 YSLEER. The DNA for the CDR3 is TGCGCCAGCAGCCAAGATCTCTTCCTAGCGGGGTTGCGGAGCACAGATACGCAGTATTTT. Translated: CASSQDLFLAGLRSTDTQYF.

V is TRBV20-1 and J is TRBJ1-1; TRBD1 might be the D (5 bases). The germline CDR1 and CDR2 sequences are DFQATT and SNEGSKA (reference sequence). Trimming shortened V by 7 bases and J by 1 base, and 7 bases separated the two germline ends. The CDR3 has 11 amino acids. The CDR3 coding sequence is TGCAGTGGACAGACGAACACTGAAGCTTTCTTT. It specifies CSGQTNTEAFF.

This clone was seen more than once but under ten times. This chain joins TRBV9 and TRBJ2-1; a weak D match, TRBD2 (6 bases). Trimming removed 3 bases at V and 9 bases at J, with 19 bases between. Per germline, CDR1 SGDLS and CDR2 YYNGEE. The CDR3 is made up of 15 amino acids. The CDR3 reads CASSDPGTDWGEQFF. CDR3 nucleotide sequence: TGTGCCAGCAGCGATCCGGGGACTGATTGGGGTGAGCAGTTCTTC.

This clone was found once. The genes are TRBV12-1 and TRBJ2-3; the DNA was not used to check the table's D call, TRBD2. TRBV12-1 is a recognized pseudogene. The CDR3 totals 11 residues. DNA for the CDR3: TGTGCCAGCAGCCTAGCAGATACGCAGTATTTT. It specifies CASSLADTQYF.

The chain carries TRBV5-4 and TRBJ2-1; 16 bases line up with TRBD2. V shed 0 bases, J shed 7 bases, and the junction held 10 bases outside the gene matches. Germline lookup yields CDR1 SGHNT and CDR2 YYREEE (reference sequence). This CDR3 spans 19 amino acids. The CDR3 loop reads CASSLEPGLAGGPGNEQFF. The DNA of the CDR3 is TGTGCCAGCAGCTTGGAACCGGGACTAGCGGGGGGGCCGGGGAATGAGCAGTTCTTC.

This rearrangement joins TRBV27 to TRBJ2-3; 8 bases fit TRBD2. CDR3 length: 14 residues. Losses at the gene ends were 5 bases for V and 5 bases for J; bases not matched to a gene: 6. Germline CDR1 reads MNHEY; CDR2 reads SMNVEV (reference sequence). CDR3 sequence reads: CASSPTGGQDTQYF. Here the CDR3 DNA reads TGTGCCAGCAGTCCGACGGGGGGGCAAGATACGCAGTATTTT.

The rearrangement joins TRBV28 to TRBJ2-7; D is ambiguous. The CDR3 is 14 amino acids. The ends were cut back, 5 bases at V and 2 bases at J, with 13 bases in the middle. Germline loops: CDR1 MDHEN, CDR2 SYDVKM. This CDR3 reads CASSHRHRTYEQYF. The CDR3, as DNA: TGTGCCAGCAGTCACAGACACCGCACCTACGAGCAGTACTTC.

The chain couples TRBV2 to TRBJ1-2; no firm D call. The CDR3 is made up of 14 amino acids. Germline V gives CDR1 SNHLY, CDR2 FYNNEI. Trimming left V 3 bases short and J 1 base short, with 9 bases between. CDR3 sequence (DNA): TGTGCCAGCAGTGAGACTGCTTATAACTATGGCTACACCTTC. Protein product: CASSETAYNYGYTF.

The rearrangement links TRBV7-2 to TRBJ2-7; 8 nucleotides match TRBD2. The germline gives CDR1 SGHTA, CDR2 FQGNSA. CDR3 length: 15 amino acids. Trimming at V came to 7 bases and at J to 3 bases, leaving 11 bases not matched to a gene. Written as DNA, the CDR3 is TGTGCCAGCAAAGATGGAGCGGGGGCTTACTACGAGCAGTACTTC. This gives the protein CASKDGAGAYYEQYF.

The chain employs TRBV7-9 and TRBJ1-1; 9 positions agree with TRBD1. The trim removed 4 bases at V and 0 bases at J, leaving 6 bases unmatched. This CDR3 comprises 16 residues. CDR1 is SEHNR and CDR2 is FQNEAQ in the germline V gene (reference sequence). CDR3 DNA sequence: TGTGCCAGCAGCTCCGGACAGGGGAAAGTGAACACTGAAGCTTTCTTT. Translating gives CASSSGQGKVNTEAFF.

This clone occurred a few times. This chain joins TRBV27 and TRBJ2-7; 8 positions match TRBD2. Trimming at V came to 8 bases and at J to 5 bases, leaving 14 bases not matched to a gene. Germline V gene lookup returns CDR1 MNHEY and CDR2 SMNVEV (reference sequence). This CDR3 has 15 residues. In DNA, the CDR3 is TGTGCCAGCGGACCCCCGGGACTAGGTATCCACGAGCAGTACTTC. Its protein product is CASGPPGLGIHEQYF.

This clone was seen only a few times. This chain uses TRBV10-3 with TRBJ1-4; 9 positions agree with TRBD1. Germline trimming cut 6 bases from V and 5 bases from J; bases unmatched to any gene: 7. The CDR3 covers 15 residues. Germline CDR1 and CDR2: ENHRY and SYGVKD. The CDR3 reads CAIRAPGTGNEKLFF. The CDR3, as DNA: TGTGCCATCAGGGCGCCCGGGACAGGGAATGAAAAACTGTTTTTT.

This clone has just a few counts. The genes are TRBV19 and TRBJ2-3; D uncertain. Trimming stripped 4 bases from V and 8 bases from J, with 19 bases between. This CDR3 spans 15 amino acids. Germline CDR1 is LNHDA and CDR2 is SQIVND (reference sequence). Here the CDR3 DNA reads TGTGCCAGTAGTAAACTGATTACTGACACCGGTACGCAGTATTTT. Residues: CASSKLITDTGTQYF. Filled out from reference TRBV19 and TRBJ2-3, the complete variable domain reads DGGITQSPKYLFRKEGQNVTLSCEQNLNHDAMYWYRQDPGQGLRLIYYSQIVNDFQKGDIAEGYSVSREKKESFPLTVTSAQKNPTAFYLCASSKLITDTGTQYFGPGTRLTVL.